Below, 30 T cell receptor beta chains from the same sample are listed, as sequenced in a study of molecular identifiers for immune sequencing clone quantification. TCRdb reprocessed the PCR reads via MiXCR and lists one record per CDR3 protein. The sample has about 500,000 distinct CDR3 sequences; less than 30% are singletons. The source material was naive CD8+ T cells from blood, with Jurkat cell RNA spiked in. Regarding subset: FACS-sorted CD8+CD4-CCR7+CD45RA+ naive T cells. The receptors here all came from a human donor in good health. Some libraries in this study had Jurkat cell RNA spiked in.

J is TRBJ2-5 and V is TRBV12-3 or TRBV12-4, with D hard to call. This CDR3 contains 13 residues. V was pared by 7 bases and J by 5 bases, with 14 bases between. The CDR3 DNA reads TGTGCCAGCACTACCTCGCGCCGGGAGACCCAGTACTTC. It encodes CASTTSRRETQYF.

This clonotype was recorded a few times. The rearrangement joins TRBV7-9 to TRBJ2-7; 11 bases match TRBD2. CDR1 SEHNR and CDR2 FQNEAQ come from the germline V gene (reference sequence). The CDR3 runs to 18 residues. V gave up 2 bases and J gave up 0 bases; unmatched junction bases: 9. The CDR3 protein is CASSLKLAGGHSSYEQYF. In nucleotides, the CDR3 is TGTGCCAGCAGCTTAAAGCTAGCGGGAGGCCACAGCTCCTACGAGCAGTACTTC.

This clonotype was picked up many times. The chain combines TRBV25-1 with TRBJ2-1, with 7 bases aligning to TRBD2. The CDR3 loop spans 14 amino acids. Germline CDR1 reads MGHDK; CDR2 reads SYGVNS. V trimming: 4 bases; J trimming: 8 bases; junction bases outside the gene matches: 8. The CDR3 loop is CASSGGLEWHEQFF. The CDR3 nucleotides are TGTGCCAGCAGTGGAGGACTAGAGTGGCATGAGCAGTTCTTC.

This clonotype was recorded many times. The chain couples TRBV25-1 to TRBJ2-1, with D unresolved. This CDR3 comprises 16 residues. V was trimmed by 4 bases and J by 3 bases, leaving 16 bases between them. The V gene's germline CDR1 is MGHDK and CDR2 SYGVNS. The CDR3, as DNA: TGTGCCAGCAGTGGATTTGGGGTTTCGGGCTACAATGAGCAGTTCTTC. As protein: CASSGFGVSGYNEQFF.

The chain employs TRBV5-1 and TRBJ2-1; 7 nucleotides line up with TRBD2. Germline V lookup: CDR1 SGHRS, CDR2 YFSETQ. The V segment lost 7 bases and the J segment 7 bases; nucleotides outside the gene matches: 8. There are 13 residues in the CDR3. CDR3 bases: TGCGCCAGCGGGCGACTAGCAATGAATGAGCAGTTCTTC. This codes for CASGRLAMNEQFF. The whole variable domain, remainder taken from reference TRBV5-1 and TRBJ2-1, is KAGVTQTPRYLIKTRGQQVTLSCSPISGHRSVSWYQQTPGQGLQFLFEYFSETQRNKGNFPGRFSGRQFSNSRSEMNVSTLELGDSALYLCASGRLAMNEQFFGPGTRLTVL.

This clonotype was seen a handful of times. The chain couples TRBV19 to TRBJ1-6; 9 nucleotides agree with TRBD1. Germline V lookup: CDR1 LNHDA, CDR2 SQIVND (reference sequence). CDR3 length: 14 amino acids. Trimming at V came to 6 bases and at J to 10 bases, leaving 7 bases not matched to a gene. This CDR3 reads CASSPGTGFSPLHF. CDR3 nucleotide sequence: TGTGCCAGTAGCCCCGGGACAGGGTTCTCACCCCTCCACTTT.

The chain carries TRBV30 and TRBJ2-1; D is unclear. Germline CDR1 reads GTSNPN; CDR2 reads SVGIG (reference sequence). Trimming stripped 0 bases from V and 0 bases from J, with 12 bases between. The CDR3 extends over 16 amino acids. The CDR3 is CAWSVPHNYSYNEQFF. CDR3 nucleotides: TGTGCCTGGAGTGTCCCACACAATTACTCCTACAATGAGCAGTTCTTC.

About this clonotype: An end of the junction does not agree with germline; a read error may underlie this. The chain's CDR3 is CARSDRGGGPDTQYF. The CDR3 nucleotides are TGCGCCCGCAGTGATCGGGGGGGGGGGCCAGATACGCAGTATTTT. V is TRBV10-2 and J is TRBJ2-3, with 8 bases that match TRBD2. The CDR3 length is 15 residues. From germline, CDR1 is WSHSY and CDR2 SAAADI.

This clonotype was seen repeatedly, ten times or more. The chain uses TRBV6-2 or TRBV6-3 and TRBJ2-6; D not certain. The ends were cut back, 6 bases at V and 2 bases at J, with 14 bases in the middle. The germline CDR1 and CDR2 sequences are MNHEY and SVGEGT. The CDR3 contains 16 residues. CDR3 coding DNA: TGTGCCAGCAGCCCGGCGTACACCCCTGGGGCCAACGTCCTGACTTTC. Translation: CASSPAYTPGANVLTF.

The chain joins TRBV6-1 to TRBJ2-5, with 8 bases fitting TRBD1. The ends lost 6 bases at V and 5 bases at J; junction bases unmatched: 11. CDR1 MNHNS and CDR2 SASEGT come from the germline V gene. The CDR3 contains 15 residues. The chain's CDR3 is CASRIDTGGPETQYF. CDR3 coding DNA: TGTGCCAGCAGGATCGATACAGGGGGACCGGAGACCCAGTACTTC.

At least ten counts were recorded for this clonotype. The chain has TRBV2 and TRBJ1-2, with D hard to call. The CDR3 length is 12 residues. CDR1 is SNHLY and CDR2 is FYNNEI in the germline V gene. V gave up 3 bases and J gave up 2 bases, with 4 bases separating them. The DNA for the CDR3 is TGTGCCAGCAGTGAGTCCAACTATGGCTACACCTTC. Translated: CASSESNYGYTF.

The rearrangement uses TRBV28 and TRBJ1-4; 9 bases match TRBD1. This CDR3 is built from 19 residues. V was pared by 6 bases and J by 6 bases, with 20 bases of the junction left unmatched. Germline CDR1 and CDR2: MDHEN and SYDVKM. CDR3 sequence: CASSPIRLRDREGDEKLFF. In DNA, the CDR3 is TGTGCCAGCAGCCCCATACGCCTCCGGGACAGGGAAGGTGATGAAAAACTGTTTTTT.

DNA of the CDR3: TGCAGTGCTAGAGATGTCACCCCCGATACGCAGTATTTT. This translates into CSARDVTPDTQYF. This sequence joins TRBV20-1 and TRBJ2-3; D gene unclear. CDR1 is DFQATT, CDR2 SNEGSKA, per germline (reference sequence). V lost 0 bases, J lost 6 bases, and 10 bases lay in between. CDR3 length: 13 amino acids.

This clonotype has more than one count but fewer than ten. CDR3 nucleotide sequence: TGTGCCAGCAGTTCGCGTTTGGTTGGGACAGCCCACACAGATACGCAGTATTTT. It specifies CASSSRLVGTAHTDTQYF. The chain carries TRBV28 and TRBJ2-3, with TRBD1 matching 7 bases. With V trimmed by 4 bases and J by 2 bases, 15 bases remained unmatched. CDR1 and CDR2 from the germline V gene are MDHEN and SYDVKM. The CDR3 runs to 18 residues.

The CDR3 sequence is CASSYDGILNEQFF. CDR3 sequence (DNA): TGTGCCAGCAGTTACGACGGGATTTTGAATGAGCAGTTCTTC. The V and J genes are TRBV6-2 or TRBV6-3 and TRBJ2-1; D is perhaps TRBD2 (5 bases). This CDR3 has 14 amino acids. V lost 2 bases and J lost 7, with 12 bases in between. Germline CDR1 reads MNHEY; CDR2 reads SVGEGT.

The chain uses TRBV6-5 and TRBJ2-1; tentatively, D is TRBD1 (7 bases). Germline-derived CDR1 and CDR2 are MNHEY and SVGAGI. The V end was cut by 6 bases, the J end by 4 bases, with 10 bases between. This CDR3 region has 13 residues. Written as DNA, the CDR3 is TGTGCCAGCAGCAGGGGGGTTTACAATGAGCAGTTCTTC. It yields the protein CASSRGVYNEQFF.

This clonotype was recorded a few times. This chain uses TRBV10-3 with TRBJ2-5; 11 bases are shared with TRBD2. The CDR3 contains 14 residues. V gave up 11 bases and J gave up 2 bases; unmatched junction bases: 7. Germline V gene sequence: CDR1 ENHRY, CDR2 SYGVKD. In nucleotides, the CDR3 is TGTGCCGCCGCTACTAGCGGGGGACAAGAGACCCAGTACTTC. Its translation is CAAATSGGQETQYF.

In its sample, this clonotype was seen a few times. V is TRBV5-1 and J is TRBJ2-5, with a tentative D call TRBD2 (6 bases). Germline V gene sequence: CDR1 SGHRS, CDR2 YFSETQ. V dropped 3 bases and J dropped 2 bases, with 11 bases sitting between them. The CDR3 is made up of 14 amino acids. As DNA, the CDR3 is TGCGCCAGCAGCTCAATAGGGACTCAAGAGACCCAGTACTTC. Protein sequence: CASSSIGTQETQYF.

This clonotype turned up a few times. This chain connects TRBV11-2 to TRBJ2-6; 7 positions match TRBD1. CDR1 and CDR2 from the germline V gene are SGHAT and FQNNGV. V shed 1 base, J shed 0 bases, and the junction held 6 bases outside the gene matches. This CDR3 contains 18 residues. The CDR3: CASSLAGTVSSGANVLTF. For the CDR3, the DNA is TGTGCCAGCAGCTTAGCCGGGACAGTCAGCTCTGGGGCCAACGTCCTGACTTTC.

Concerning this clonotype itself: Relative to the germline gene, one junction end is altered; a read error may explain this. The chain carries TRBV6-2 or TRBV6-3 and TRBJ2-7; D is perhaps TRBD2 (7 bases). Germline lookup yields CDR1 MNHEY and CDR2 SVGEGT. The CDR3 totals 15 residues. CDR3 loop: CASNYSTGGPYEQYF. The CDR3 DNA reads TGTGCCAGCAATTACTCGACCGGGGGGCCCTACGAGCAGTACTTC.

CDR3 loop: CSVPRTEGDNEQFF. CDR3 coding DNA: TGCAGCGTCCCCCGGACCGAGGGTGACAATGAGCAGTTCTTC. The chain joins TRBV29-1 to TRBJ2-1; D is perhaps TRBD2 (5 bases). Germline V lookup: CDR1 SQVTM, CDR2 ANQGSEA. The CDR3 length is 14 residues. The V end lost 6 bases, the J end lost 5 bases, and 17 bases lay between the germline ends.

This clonotype was seen repeatedly, ten times or more. This chain uses TRBV7-9 with TRBJ1-1; D unclear. The germline CDR1 and CDR2 sequences are SEHNR and FQNEAQ (reference sequence). The CDR3 covers 15 residues. V lost 4 bases and J 0 bases, leaving 12 bases between the germline ends. The CDR3 DNA sequence: TGTGCCAGCAGCTCTACCATTATACTGAACACTGAAGCTTTCTTT. Its translation is CASSSTIILNTEAFF.

A word on this clonotype: One junction end disagrees with the germline gene, perhaps due to a read error. This sequence joins TRBV30 and TRBJ2-2; D remains ambiguous. The CDR3 is 14 residues long. Looked up from germline, CDR1 is GTSNPN and CDR2 is SVGIG (reference sequence). CDR3 in DNA: TGTGCCAGGAGTAATAGAACTGAAACCGGGGAGCTGTTTTTT. This codes for CARSNRTETGELFF.

The table lists this clonotype with many counts. As DNA, the CDR3 is TGCGCCAGCAGCCAGGGGAGTTCCACTGAAGCTTTCTTT. It translates to CASSQGSSTEAFF. The chain carries TRBV4-1 and TRBJ1-1; no definite D call. Germline CDR1 and CDR2: MGHRA and YSYEKL. V dropped 3 bases and J dropped 4 bases, with 9 bases sitting between them. The CDR3 contains 13 residues.

The J gene is TRBJ2-1, the V gene TRBV20-1; the D gene could be TRBD1 or TRBD2 (5 bases each). With 3 bases removed from V and 0 bases from J, the gap between germline ends came to 12 bases. This CDR3 is 15 amino acids long. Germline lookup yields CDR1 DFQATT and CDR2 SNEGSKA (reference sequence). This CDR3 reads CSARDFRGSYNEQFF. CDR3 in DNA: TGCAGTGCTAGGGACTTTAGGGGCTCCTACAATGAGCAGTTCTTC.

The V and J genes are TRBV19 and TRBJ2-1; D gene unclear. Germline CDR1 is LNHDA and CDR2 is SQIVND (reference sequence). V was shortened by 5 bases and J by 3 bases, with 14 bases between the two germline ends. This CDR3 comprises 15 residues. The CDR3 is CASSWSPSVYNEQFF. As DNA, the CDR3 is TGTGCCAGTAGTTGGTCCCCCAGTGTCTACAATGAGCAGTTCTTC.

The V gene is TRBV29-1, the J gene TRBJ2-1; 7 nucleotides align to TRBD1. From germline, CDR1 is SQVTM and CDR2 ANQGSEA. CDR3 length equals 15 residues. The J segment lost 2 bases and the V segment lost 1 base, leaving 5 bases of the junction unmatched. The CDR3 coding sequence is TGCAGCGTTGAAGCCAGGGGGTTCACCTACAATGAGCAGTTCTTC. Its protein is CSVEARGFTYNEQFF.

This clonotype was observed a handful of times. The V gene is TRBV11-2, the J gene TRBJ2-5; D not resolved. Looked up from germline, CDR1 is SGHAT and CDR2 is FQNNGV. This CDR3 has 11 residues. The ends were cut back, 8 bases at V and 5 bases at J, with 9 bases in the middle. CDR3 in DNA: TGTGCCAGCCGATCTCGGGAGACCCAGTACTTC. Amino acid sequence: CASRSRETQYF.

Comments on this clonotype: Given a much more abundant clone one base away, this may be a read error. This chain joins TRBV5-4 and TRBJ1-2, with TRBD1 matching over 8 bases. The CDR3 length is 14 residues. Germline CDR1 is SGHNT and CDR2 is YYREEE (reference sequence). CDR3 sequence reads: CVSSSGTGSYGYTF. The CDR3 coding sequence is TGTGTCAGCAGCTCCGGGACAGGTTCCTATGGCTACACCTTC.

The rearrangement joins TRBV19 to TRBJ2-1; no reliable D call. Germline lookup yields CDR1 LNHDA and CDR2 SQIVND (reference sequence). The germline V and J ends were trimmed by 5 bases and 3 bases, with 14 bases remaining between them. This CDR3 is built from 15 residues. This chain's CDR3 is CASSPSLTRYNEQFF. The DNA of the CDR3 is TGTGCCAGTAGTCCCTCCCTGACTCGCTACAATGAGCAGTTCTTC.